This is a list of T cell receptor beta chains from one sample in a study of blood T cell repertoires in COVID-19. The method was immunoSEQ multiplex PCR; TCRdb's version includes in-frame clones alone and lacks a portion of them. Among approximately 180,000 clones listed, 70% to 90% were seen once. Sequencing was carried out using peripheral blood. Receptors were obtained from a human donor with active or convalescent COVID-19. The donor label of this sample is uncertain. The conserved cysteine and the conserved F or W are not part of the CDR3 here. The order of the fields is V gene, clone size, CDR3 protein. Only some rows state a clone size, as once, few, many or a class for expanded clones.

v_gene: TRBV11-3
abundance: -
CDR3aa: ASSTRGYGYT

v_gene: TRBV5-1
abundance: -
CDR3aa: ASSLALGGPINEQF

v_gene: TRBV5-1
abundance: -
CDR3aa: ASSLREQASNTEAF

v_gene: TRBV13
abundance: -
CDR3aa: ASRPGGGAGKLF

v_gene: TRBV3-1/TRBV3-2
abundance: -
CDR3aa: ASSQPLRGLNIQY

v_gene: TRBV7-8
abundance: -
CDR3aa: ASSIGTGLSNQPQH

v_gene: TRBV9
abundance: few
CDR3aa: ASSGGQALGKDGYT

v_gene: TRBV7-9
abundance: few
CDR3aa: ASSSPQTSGRRNRELF

v_gene: TRBV28
abundance: -
CDR3aa: ASSGTANSPLH

v_gene: TRBV5-6
abundance: -
CDR3aa: ASSLTGSSGEQF

v_gene: TRBV19
abundance: -
CDR3aa: ASSIEDRRSEQY

v_gene: TRBV28
abundance: -
CDR3aa: ASSGTLNSNQPQH

v_gene: TRBV2
abundance: -
CDR3aa: ATSGAYEQY

v_gene: TRBV7-2
abundance: -
CDR3aa: ASSYQTGVGGYT

v_gene: TRBV7-9
abundance: -
CDR3aa: ASSQQGDGNSPLH

v_gene: TRBV9
abundance: few
CDR3aa: ASSWGEGPTYNSPLH

v_gene: TRBV5-1
abundance: -
CDR3aa: ASSTGTSGHGETQY

v_gene: TRBV6-5
abundance: once
CDR3aa: ASSLSYQPQH

v_gene: TRBV28
abundance: once
CDR3aa: ASSFGTGTGNTIY

v_gene: TRBV19
abundance: few
CDR3aa: ASSIQQGGTEAF

v_gene: TRBV28
abundance: -
CDR3aa: ASTEGASKGTLH